These 19 T cell receptor beta chains originate from one sample sequenced in a study of blood T cell repertoires in COVID-19. Produced via immunoSEQ multiplex PCR; TCRdb's table is partial and in-frame only. Of about 130,000 clones in the sample, under 85% were seen once. Sequencing was performed on peripheral blood. These receptors were taken from a man aged 35-49 years with active or convalescent COVID-19.

The rearrangement joins TRBV11-3 to TRBJ2-3; no definite D call. Deletions cut 4 bases from V and 0 bases from J, with 8 bases between. CDR1 is SGHNT, CDR2 YENEEA, per germline. The CDR3 length is 14 residues. CDR3 nucleotide sequence: TGTGCCAGCAGCTCCGGAGTCAGCACAGATACGCAGTATTTT. Translated, it gives CASSSGVSTDTQYF.

This rearrangement joins TRBV18 to TRBJ1-1, with D tentatively TRBD1 (6 bases). Germline V CDR1 and CDR2: KGHSH, LQKENI. CDR3 length: 16 amino acids. V gave up 0 bases and J gave up 1 base, with 12 bases separating them. CDR3 residues: CASSPPETGPNTEAFF. CDR3 nucleotides: TGTGCCAGCTCACCACCAGAGACAGGACCGAACACTGAAGCTTTCTTT. Combining the CDR3 with reference TRBV18 and TRBJ1-1 gives the whole variable domain NAGVMQNPRHLVRRRGQEARLRCSPMKGHSHVYWYRQLPEEGLKFMVYLQKENIIDESGMPKERFSAEFPKEGPSILRIQQVVRGDSAAYFCASSPPETGPNTEAFFGQGTRLTVV.

The rearrangement uses TRBV6-5 and TRBJ2-2; possible D gene TRBD1, 5 bases. Trimming removed 6 bases from V and 6 bases from J, with 11 bases in between. The length of the CDR3 is 13 residues. Germline values: CDR1 MNHEY, CDR2 SVGAGI. The CDR3 DNA sequence: TGTGCCAGCAGCCTATTACAGGCCGGGGAGCTGTTTTTT. Its protein is CASSLLQAGELFF.

The rearrangement joins TRBV28 to TRBJ2-1; TRBD1 matches 11 bases. V lost 6 bases and J lost 4; bases outside the gene matches: 5. CDR1 MDHEN and CDR2 SYDVKM come from the germline V gene. The CDR3 covers 15 residues. The CDR3 spells CASRPGTGGYNEQFF. CDR3 DNA: TGTGCCAGCAGGCCCGGGACAGGGGGATACAATGAGCAGTTCTTC.

The chain joins TRBV5-1 to TRBJ2-5; perhaps TRBD1 as D (5 bases). Germline CDR1 reads SGHRS; CDR2 reads YFSETQ. The CDR3 contains 14 residues. Deletions cut 0 bases from V and 5 bases from J, with 11 bases between. CDR3 protein: CASSLAGSSETQYF. The CDR3 DNA follows: TGCGCCAGCAGCTTGGCAGGGTCTTCTGAGACCCAGTACTTC.

The chain recombines TRBV3-1 (or the pseudogene TRBV3-2) with TRBJ2-7; tentative D call: TRBD2 (5 bases). The CDR3 has 15 residues. Germline assignment: CDR1 LGHDT and CDR2 YNNKEL (reference sequence). Deletions cut 1 base from V and 2 bases from J, with 12 bases between. Written as DNA, the CDR3 is TGTGCCAGCAGCCAAGGGCCCGGGGAGCCCTACGAGCAGTACTTC. It translates to CASSQGPGEPYEQYF.

The chain combines TRBV5-1 with TRBJ2-1, with D possibly TRBD1 on 5 matching bases. This CDR3 comprises 15 residues. CDR1 is SGHRS, CDR2 YFSETQ, per germline. Trimming stripped 6 bases from V and 7 bases from J, with 20 bases between. The DNA of the CDR3 is TGCGCCAGCACCCACACACTACTGACAGTAAATGAGCAGTTCTTC. Translating gives CASTHTLLTVNEQFF. Supplemented by reference TRBV5-1 and TRBJ2-1, the full variable domain reads KAGVTQTPRYLIKTRGQQVTLSCSPISGHRSVSWYQQTPGQGLQFLFEYFSETQRNKGNFPGRFSGRQFSNSRSEMNVSTLELGDSALYLCASTHTLLTVNEQFFGPGTRLTVL.

The chain is built from TRBV5-8 and TRBJ1-1; the D gene is possibly TRBD1 (6 bases). Germline CDR1 SGHTS, CDR2 YDEGEE. Trimming took 4 bases from V and 3 from J, leaving 10 bases between them. The CDR3 spans 13 residues. The CDR3, as DNA: TGTGCCAGCAGCCCTACAGGGTACACTGAAGCTTTCTTT. The encoded protein is CASSPTGYTEAFF.

The genes are TRBV2 and TRBJ1-5; tentative D call: TRBD1 (5 bases). The CDR3 is made up of 14 amino acids. Trimming cost V 2 bases and J 6 bases, with 11 bases left between them. Germline CDR1 reads SNHLY; CDR2 reads FYNNEI. The CDR3 is CASSESGRGQPQHF. The DNA for the CDR3 is TGTGCCAGCAGTGAAAGCGGGAGGGGTCAGCCCCAGCATTTT.

This chain joins TRBV6-6 and TRBJ2-1; 7 bases are a match to TRBD2. V shed 0 bases and J 5 bases; nucleotides not matched to a gene: 1. The CDR3 runs 14 residues. Germline CDR1 reads MNHNY; CDR2 reads SVGAGI (reference sequence). The CDR3 is CASSYSGGNNEQFF. For the CDR3, the DNA is TGTGCCAGCAGTTACTCGGGAGGGAACAATGAGCAGTTCTTC.

V and J are TRBV6-2 or TRBV6-3 and TRBJ2-7, with a weak D call TRBD2 (6 bases). The V gene's germline CDR1 is MNHEY and CDR2 SVGEGT. The CDR3 spans 16 residues. V shed 0 bases and J shed 4 bases, with 16 bases lying between them. CDR3 in amino acids: CASSYSFLAGSYEQYF. The CDR3 DNA reads as TGTGCCAGCAGTTACTCGTTCCTAGCCGGGAGTTACGAGCAGTACTTC.

This chain links TRBV6-5 with TRBJ2-7; weak D call: TRBD2 (5 bases). The germline V gene has CDR1 MNHEY and CDR2 SVGAGI. This CDR3 has 14 amino acids. V was trimmed by 4 bases and J by 1 base, leaving 11 bases between them. The CDR3 reads CASSSIRDSYEQYF. For the CDR3, the DNA is TGTGCCAGCAGTTCGATCCGGGATTCCTACGAGCAGTACTTC.

This clone was counted once. In DNA, the CDR3 is TGTGCCAGCAGTTCCTCGGGACAGGGGCTCGAGACCCAGTACTTC. This sequence encodes CASSSSGQGLETQYF. This chain uses TRBV6-5 with TRBJ2-5; 10 positions match TRBD1. Germline trimming cut 4 bases from V and 5 bases from J; bases unmatched to any gene: 7. Germline V gives CDR1 MNHEY, CDR2 SVGAGI. There are 15 residues in the CDR3.

The chain uses TRBV18 and TRBJ1-4; no clear D gene. V lost 2 bases and J 8 bases, leaving 15 bases between the germline ends. Per germline, CDR1 KGHSH and CDR2 LQKENI. The CDR3 contains 15 residues. CDR3 sequence: CASSPNAADGEKLFF. The CDR3 DNA sequence: TGTGCCAGCTCACCAAACGCGGCCGACGGCGAAAAACTGTTTTTT.

This chain uses TRBV27 with TRBJ1-2; D is undetermined. This CDR3 spans 13 amino acids. In germline, CDR1 is MNHEY, CDR2 SMNVEV (reference sequence). V lost 5 bases and J 2 bases, leaving 9 bases between the germline ends. CDR3 residues: CASSSGVNYGYTF. CDR3 DNA sequence: TGTGCCAGCAGTAGCGGGGTGAACTATGGCTACACCTTC.

The chain carries TRBV5-1 and TRBJ2-5; 9 bases agree with TRBD2. This CDR3 comprises 16 residues. Germline CDR1 SGHRS, CDR2 YFSETQ. Trimming removed 2 bases from V and 5 bases from J; junction bases left unmatched: 10. CDR3 DNA: TGCGCCAGCAGCTTCGGTGCTAGCGGGATGAGGGAGACCCAGTACTTC. Translation gives CASSFGASGMRETQYF.

This chain links TRBV4-2 with TRBJ2-3, with 7 bases identical to TRBD2. Germline V gene sequence: CDR1 LGHNA, CDR2 YNFKEQ. The CDR3 is 16 amino acids. V lost 0 bases to trimming and J lost 5 bases; unmatched junction nucleotides: 8. CDR3 amino acids: CASSQERTSLRDTQYF. The CDR3 DNA sequence: TGTGCCAGCAGCCAAGAAAGGACTAGTTTGCGAGATACGCAGTATTTT.

V and J are TRBV7-9 and TRBJ1-2, with a possible D match to TRBD1 (6 bases). The CDR3 is made up of 15 amino acids. Trimming removed 2 bases from V and 1 base from J, with 11 bases in between. Germline values: CDR1 SEHNR, CDR2 FQNEAQ (reference sequence). The CDR3 spells CASSLSQGINYGYTF. CDR3 nucleotide sequence: TGTGCCAGCAGCTTATCGCAGGGGATTAACTATGGCTACACCTTC.

This chain connects TRBV3-1 (or the pseudogene TRBV3-2) to TRBJ2-5, with 7 bases aligning to TRBD2. Unmatched junction bases numbered 12, after V lost 1 base and J lost 4 bases. The germline CDR1 and CDR2 sequences are LGHDT and YNNKEL (reference sequence). The CDR3 loop spans 17 amino acids. The CDR3 bases are TGTGCCAGCAGCCAAGGCGCAGTCAGATCGGGGGGAGAGACCCAGTACTTC. It encodes CASSQGAVRSGGETQYF.